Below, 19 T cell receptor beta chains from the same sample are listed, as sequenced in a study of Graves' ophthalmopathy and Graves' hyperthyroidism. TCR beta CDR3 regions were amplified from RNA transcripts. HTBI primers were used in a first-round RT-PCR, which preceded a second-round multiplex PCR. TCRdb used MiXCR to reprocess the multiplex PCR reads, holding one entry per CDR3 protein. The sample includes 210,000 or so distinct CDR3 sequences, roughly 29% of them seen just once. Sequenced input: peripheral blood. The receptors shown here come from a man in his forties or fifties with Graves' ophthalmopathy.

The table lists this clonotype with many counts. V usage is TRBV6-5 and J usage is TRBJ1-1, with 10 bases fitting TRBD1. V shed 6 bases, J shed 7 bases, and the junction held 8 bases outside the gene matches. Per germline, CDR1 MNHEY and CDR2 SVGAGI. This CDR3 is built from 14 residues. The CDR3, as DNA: TGTGCCAGCAGCAAAGACAGGGGGCTGGGTGAAGCTTTCTTT. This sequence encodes CASSKDRGLGEAFF.

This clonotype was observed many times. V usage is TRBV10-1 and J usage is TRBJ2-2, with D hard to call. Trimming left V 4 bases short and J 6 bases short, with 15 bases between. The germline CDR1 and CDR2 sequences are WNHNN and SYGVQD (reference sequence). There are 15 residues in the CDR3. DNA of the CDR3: TGCGCCAGCAGTGGTGGGTCTACCTTGGCCGGGGAGCTGTTTTTT. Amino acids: CASSGGSTLAGELFF.

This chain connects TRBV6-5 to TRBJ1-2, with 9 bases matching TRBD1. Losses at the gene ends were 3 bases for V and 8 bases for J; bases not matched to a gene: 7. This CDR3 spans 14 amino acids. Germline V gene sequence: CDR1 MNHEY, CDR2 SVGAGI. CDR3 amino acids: CASSYTGGARGYTF. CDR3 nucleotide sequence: TGTGCCAGCAGTTATACAGGGGGCGCGAGGGGCTACACCTTC.

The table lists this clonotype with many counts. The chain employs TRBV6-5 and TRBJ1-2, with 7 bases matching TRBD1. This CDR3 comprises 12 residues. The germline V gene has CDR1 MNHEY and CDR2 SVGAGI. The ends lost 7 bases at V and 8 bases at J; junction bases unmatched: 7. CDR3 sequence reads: CASNSGGWGYTF. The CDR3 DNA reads TGTGCCAGCAACTCAGGGGGTTGGGGCTACACCTTC.

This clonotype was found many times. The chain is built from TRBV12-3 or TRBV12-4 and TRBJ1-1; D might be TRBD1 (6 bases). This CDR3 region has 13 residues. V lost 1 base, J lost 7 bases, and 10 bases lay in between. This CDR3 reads CASSLGTVGEAFF. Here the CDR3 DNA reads TGTGCCAGCAGTTTAGGGACAGTCGGTGAAGCTTTCTTT.

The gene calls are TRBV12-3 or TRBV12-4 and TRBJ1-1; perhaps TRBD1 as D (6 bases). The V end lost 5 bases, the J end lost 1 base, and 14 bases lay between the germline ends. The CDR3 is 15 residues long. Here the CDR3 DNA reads TGTGCCAGCAGTCCCTCACAGGGAGGGAACACTGAAGCTTTCTTT. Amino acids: CASSPSQGGNTEAFF.

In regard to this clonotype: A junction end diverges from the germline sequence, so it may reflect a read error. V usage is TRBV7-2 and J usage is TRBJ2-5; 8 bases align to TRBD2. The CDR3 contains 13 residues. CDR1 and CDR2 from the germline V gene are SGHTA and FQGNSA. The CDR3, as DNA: TGTGCCAGTAGCTTTACTAGCGGCGAGACCCAGTACTTC. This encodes CASSFTSGETQYF.

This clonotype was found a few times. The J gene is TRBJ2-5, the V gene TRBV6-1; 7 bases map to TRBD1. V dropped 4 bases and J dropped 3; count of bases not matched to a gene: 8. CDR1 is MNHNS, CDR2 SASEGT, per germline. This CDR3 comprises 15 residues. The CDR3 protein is CASSGRDRGEETQYF. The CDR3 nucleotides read TGTGCCAGCAGTGGCCGGGACAGAGGAGAAGAGACCCAGTACTTC.

This CDR3 reads CASSPPGQTEQYF. The CDR3 DNA follows: TGTGCCAGCAGTCCGCCGGGACAGACCGAGCAGTACTTC. This rearrangement joins TRBV28 to TRBJ2-7, with 7 nucleotides matching TRBD1. This CDR3 is built from 13 residues. Germline loops: CDR1 MDHEN, CDR2 SYDVKM. With 5 bases clipped from V and 6 bases from J, the junction kept 7 bases outside the gene matches.

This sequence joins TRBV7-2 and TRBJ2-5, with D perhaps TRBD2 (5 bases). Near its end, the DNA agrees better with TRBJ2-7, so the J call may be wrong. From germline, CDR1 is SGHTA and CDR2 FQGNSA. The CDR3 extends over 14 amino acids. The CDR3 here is CASSRSGGSYEQYF. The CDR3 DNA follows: TGTGCCAGCAGCCGCTCAGGAGGCTCCTACGAGCAGTACTTC.

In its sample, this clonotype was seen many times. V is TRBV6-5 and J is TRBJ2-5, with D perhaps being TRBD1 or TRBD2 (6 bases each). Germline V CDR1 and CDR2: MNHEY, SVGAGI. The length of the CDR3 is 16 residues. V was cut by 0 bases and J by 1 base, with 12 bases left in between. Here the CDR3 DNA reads TGTGCCAGCAGTTACTCGCGGGACACCTCCCAAGAGACCCAGTACTTC. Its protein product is CASSYSRDTSQETQYF.

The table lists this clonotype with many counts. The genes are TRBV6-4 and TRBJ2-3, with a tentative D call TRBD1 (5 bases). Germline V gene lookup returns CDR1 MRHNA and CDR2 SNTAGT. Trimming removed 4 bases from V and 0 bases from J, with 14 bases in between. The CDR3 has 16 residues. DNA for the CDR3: TGTGCCAGCAGTGGTTGGACATCCTCTAGCACAGATACGCAGTATTTT. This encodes CASSGWTSSSTDTQYF.

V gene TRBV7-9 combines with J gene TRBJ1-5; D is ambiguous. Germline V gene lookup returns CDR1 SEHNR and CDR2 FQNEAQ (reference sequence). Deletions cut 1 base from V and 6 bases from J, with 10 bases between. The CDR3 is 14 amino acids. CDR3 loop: CASSLGRTGQPQHF. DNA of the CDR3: TGTGCCAGCAGCTTAGGCAGGACTGGTCAGCCCCAGCATTTT.

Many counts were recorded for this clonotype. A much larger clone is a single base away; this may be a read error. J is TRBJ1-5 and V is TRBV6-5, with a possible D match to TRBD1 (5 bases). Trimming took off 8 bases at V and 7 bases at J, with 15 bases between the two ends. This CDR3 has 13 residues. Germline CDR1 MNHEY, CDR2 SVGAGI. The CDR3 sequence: CASSLGRRQPQHF. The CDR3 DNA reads TGTGCCAGCTCGTTGGGACGGAGACAGCCCCAGCATTTT.

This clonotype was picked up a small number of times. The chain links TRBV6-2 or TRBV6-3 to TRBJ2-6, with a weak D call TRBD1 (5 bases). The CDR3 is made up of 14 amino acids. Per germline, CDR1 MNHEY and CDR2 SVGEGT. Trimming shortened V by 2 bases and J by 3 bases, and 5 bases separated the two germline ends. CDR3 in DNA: TGTGCCAGCAGTTACACAGGTGGGGCCAACGTCCTGACTTTC. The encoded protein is CASSYTGGANVLTF.

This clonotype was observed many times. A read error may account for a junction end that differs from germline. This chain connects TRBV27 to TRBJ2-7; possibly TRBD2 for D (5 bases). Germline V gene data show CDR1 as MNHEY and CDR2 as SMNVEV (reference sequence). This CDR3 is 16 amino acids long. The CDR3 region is CAGSSAHVVGAGEQYF. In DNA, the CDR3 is TGTGCCGGCAGTTCCGCCCACGTAGTGGGAGCCGGCGAGCAGTACTTC.

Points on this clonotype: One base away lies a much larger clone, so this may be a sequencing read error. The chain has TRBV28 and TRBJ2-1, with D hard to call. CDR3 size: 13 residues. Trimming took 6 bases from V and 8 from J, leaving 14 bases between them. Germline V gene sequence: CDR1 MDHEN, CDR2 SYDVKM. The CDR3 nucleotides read TGTGCCAGCAGGGGATGGAACGGCGATGAGCAGTTCTTC. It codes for CASRGWNGDEQFF.

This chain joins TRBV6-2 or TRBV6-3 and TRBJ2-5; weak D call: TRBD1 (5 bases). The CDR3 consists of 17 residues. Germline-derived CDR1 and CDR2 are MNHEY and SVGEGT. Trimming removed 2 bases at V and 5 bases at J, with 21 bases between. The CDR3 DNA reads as TGTGCCAGCAGTTACCTTCCTTCAAGGGGCGATCGGGAGACCCAGTACTTC. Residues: CASSYLPSRGDRETQYF.

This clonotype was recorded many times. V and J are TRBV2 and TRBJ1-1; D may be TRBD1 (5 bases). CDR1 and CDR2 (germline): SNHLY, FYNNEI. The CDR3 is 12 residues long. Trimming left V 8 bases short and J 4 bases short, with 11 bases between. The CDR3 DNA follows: TGTGCCAGCCTCAGGGTCGGCACTGAAGCTTTCTTT. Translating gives CASLRVGTEAFF.